The 8 T cell receptor beta chains listed next were all sequenced from one sample in a study of OX40 agonist ivuxolimab in advanced cancers. Measured with immunoSEQ multiplex PCR; TCRdb has only the in-frame clones, and not every one. The sample carries roughly 86,000 clones, more than 85% recorded once. The material was CD4+ or CD8+ T cells sorted from blood, obtained in a trial of the OX40 agonist ivuxolimab. The receptors come from an adult with an advanced solid tumor such as melanoma, head and neck, liver or kidney cancer.

The count of this clone is one. This chain uses TRBV21-1 with TRBJ2-3. TRBV21-1 is described as a pseudogene. This CDR3 spans 13 amino acids. Written as DNA, the CDR3 is TGTGCCAGCAGCAACGGCATTACAGATACGCAGTATTTT. Translating it yields CASSNGITDTQYF.

This clone has a single count. The V call is TRBV5-1, the J call TRBJ2-2, with D possibly matching TRBD1 (5 bases). The CDR3 is 13 amino acids. The V end was cut by 7 bases, the J end by 1 base, with 8 bases between. CDR1 is SGHRS, CDR2 YFSETQ, per germline. The CDR3 DNA sequence: TGCGCCAGCGACCAGGGGAACACCGGGGAGCTGTTTTTT. Amino acid sequence: CASDQGNTGELFF. The full variable domain, completed using reference TRBV5-1 and TRBJ2-2, is KAGVTQTPRYLIKTRGQQVTLSCSPISGHRSVSWYQQTPGQGLQFLFEYFSETQRNKGNFPGRFSGRQFSNSRSEMNVSTLELGDSALYLCASDQGNTGELFFGEGSRLTVL.

The V call is TRBV5-1, the J call TRBJ2-5; 7 nucleotides match TRBD2. Germline CDR1 is SGHRS and CDR2 is YFSETQ. Trimming cost V 4 bases and J 1 base; bases outside gene matches: 7. This CDR3 comprises 15 residues. Written as DNA, the CDR3 is TGCGCCAGCAGCCCGGACGCGGGAGCCCAAGAGACCCAGTACTTC. Residues: CASSPDAGAQETQYF.

The sample holds a few counts of this clone. J is TRBJ1-3 and V is TRBV19; no clear D. V shed 4 bases and J shed 0 bases, with 10 bases lying between them. CDR3 length equals 15 residues. Germline V CDR1 and CDR2: LNHDA, SQIVND (reference sequence). CDR3 nucleotides: TGTGCCAGTAGTACCACGGCGGGCTCTGGAAACACCATATATTTT. Encoded protein: CASSTTAGSGNTIYF.

The rearrangement links TRBV30 to TRBJ1-3, with D hard to call. The CDR3 consists of 13 residues. V was trimmed by 2 bases and J by 4 bases, leaving 9 bases between them. Germline V CDR1 and CDR2: GTSNPN, SVGIG (reference sequence). CDR3 bases: TGTGCCTGGAGTCCCGCAGGAGGAAACACCATATATTTT. Protein product: CAWSPAGGNTIYF.

The V gene is TRBV29-1, the J gene TRBJ2-7; 8 positions agree with TRBD2. V dropped 6 bases and J dropped 6; count of bases not matched to a gene: 13. Germline CDR1 reads SQVTM; CDR2 reads ANQGSEA. This CDR3 has 14 residues. The DNA for the CDR3 is TGCAGCGTATCGACCGGCGCCGGGGGGGGCGAGCAGTACTTC. It codes for CSVSTGAGGGEQYF.

The chain is built from TRBV6-5 and TRBJ1-2; a weak D match, TRBD1 (5 bases). The germline V gene encodes CDR1 MNHEY and CDR2 SVGAGI. CDR3 size: 14 residues. Trimming pared 6 bases from V and 4 bases from J, leaving 15 bases between. The CDR3 bases are TGTGCCAGCAGACCCGCGGGGGGGGGCTATGGCTACACCTTC. Its translation is CASRPAGGGYGYTF.

The chain links TRBV28 to TRBJ2-7, with D unclear. Trimming took 11 bases from V and 3 from J, leaving 8 bases between them. Germline CDR1 reads MDHEN; CDR2 reads SYDVKM. The CDR3 loop spans 10 amino acids. CDR3 sequence reads: CALNGYEQYF. CDR3 nucleotide sequence: TGTGCCTTGAATGGCTACGAGCAGTACTTC.